Listed below are T cell receptor beta chains from one sample, sequenced in a study of cytomegalovirus exposure and HLA in healthy donors. Here immunoSEQ multiplex PCR was the method, and the copy in TCRdb shows in-frame clones only, minus some. The sample includes 130,000 to 150,000 clones, 60% to 85% of them seen just once. The specimen sequenced was PBMCs. These receptors were taken from a male donor in good health and CMV-seronegative. The CDR3 runs from the conserved cysteine through the conserved F or W. Fields, in order: CDR3 protein, CDR3 DNA, J gene, clone size, D gene, V gene. The D gene is left open where the match is weak. Some rows have no size entry. The others give once, few or many, or a class for an expanded clone.

CDR3 protein: CASSTITGSEAFF
CDR3 DNA: TGTGCCAGTAGTACTATTACGGGTTCTGAAGCTTTCTTT
J gene: TRBJ1-1
clone size: NA
D gene: NA
V gene: TRBV19

CDR3 protein: CASSLDRGQDEQYF
CDR3 DNA: TGTGCCAGCAGCTTAGATAGGGGGCAGGACGAGCAGTACTTC
J gene: TRBJ2-7
clone size: NA
D gene: TRBD1
V gene: TRBV7-2

CDR3 protein: CASGGDYEQYF
CDR3 DNA: TGTGCCAGCGGGGGGGACTACGAGCAGTACTTC
J gene: TRBJ2-7
clone size: NA
D gene: TRBD2
V gene: TRBV14

CDR3 protein: CASSPGWYYGYTF
CDR3 DNA: TGTGCCAGCTCCCCCGGGTGGTACTATGGCTACACCTTC
J gene: TRBJ1-2
clone size: NA
D gene: NA
V gene: TRBV6-5

CDR3 protein: CASSPGLAYEQYF
CDR3 DNA: TGTGCCAGCAGCCCGGGACTAGCCTACGAGCAGTACTTC
J gene: TRBJ2-7
clone size: NA
D gene: TRBD2
V gene: TRBV5-8

CDR3 protein: CASSFASDRASTYEQYF
CDR3 DNA: TGTGCCAGCAGCTTCGCCTCCGACAGGGCCAGTACCTACGAGCAGTACTTC
J gene: TRBJ2-7
clone size: NA
D gene: TRBD1
V gene: TRBV27

CDR3 protein: CATSMGGGTDTQYF
CDR3 DNA: TGTGCCACCAGCATGGGAGGGGGCACAGATACGCAGTATTTT
J gene: TRBJ2-3
clone size: NA
D gene: TRBD2
V gene: TRBV15

CDR3 protein: CASSVAKHEGNGYTF
CDR3 DNA: TGTGCCAGCAGCGTAGCCAAACACGAGGGAAATGGCTACACCTTC
J gene: TRBJ1-2
clone size: NA
D gene: NA
V gene: TRBV9

CDR3 protein: CASSSVRSGRYYNEQFF
CDR3 DNA: TGTGCCAGCAGCTCCGTAAGGAGCGGGAGGTATTACAATGAGCAGTTCTTC
J gene: TRBJ2-1
clone size: NA
D gene: TRBD2
V gene: TRBV7-3

CDR3 protein: CSVPWGRGYNEQFF
CDR3 DNA: TGCAGCGTTCCGTGGGGGCGAGGGTACAATGAGCAGTTCTTC
J gene: TRBJ2-1
clone size: NA
D gene: NA
V gene: TRBV29-1

CDR3 protein: CASSGRFGGTGELFF
CDR3 DNA: TGTGCCAGCAGTGGGAGATTTGGTGGTACCGGGGAGCTGTTTTTT
J gene: TRBJ2-2
clone size: NA
D gene: NA
V gene: TRBV6-5

CDR3 protein: CASSLRTRGVSYEQYF
CDR3 DNA: TGCGCCAGCAGCTTGAGGACCAGGGGTGTCTCCTACGAGCAGTACTTC
J gene: TRBJ2-7
clone size: NA
D gene: NA
V gene: TRBV5-1

CDR3 protein: CASSYSDSYYGYTF
CDR3 DNA: TGTGCCAGCAGTTACTCGGACAGCTACTATGGCTACACCTTC
J gene: TRBJ1-2
clone size: few
D gene: NA
V gene: TRBV6-5

CDR3 protein: CASSSYRGNEQFF
CDR3 DNA: TGTGCCAGCAGCTCCTACAGGGGGAATGAGCAGTTCTTC
J gene: TRBJ2-1
clone size: NA
D gene: TRBD1
V gene: TRBV7-9

CDR3 protein: CASRGGQGDTEAFF
CDR3 DNA: TGTGCCAGCAGGGGGGGACAGGGGGACACTGAAGCTTTCTTT
J gene: TRBJ1-1
clone size: NA
D gene: TRBD1
V gene: TRBV9

CDR3 protein: CASSSQSTDTQYF
CDR3 DNA: TGTGCCAGCAGCTCCCAGAGCACAGATACGCAGTATTTT
J gene: TRBJ2-3
clone size: NA
D gene: NA
V gene: TRBV7-3

CDR3 protein: CASSLFGGDRYGYTF
CDR3 DNA: TGTGCCAGCAGCTTGTTTGGGGGCGATCGCTATGGCTACACCTTC
J gene: TRBJ1-2
clone size: NA
D gene: NA
V gene: TRBV5-8

CDR3 protein: CASSLETGEIKNTEAFF
CDR3 DNA: TGCGCCAGCAGCTTGGAGACAGGGGAGATAAAGAACACTGAAGCTTTCTTT
J gene: TRBJ1-1
clone size: NA
D gene: TRBD1
V gene: TRBV5-1

CDR3 protein: CAISLQLVPSTDGYTF
CDR3 DNA: TGTGCCATCAGTTTACAACTCGTCCCCTCCACAGATGGCTACACCTTC
J gene: TRBJ1-2
clone size: NA
D gene: NA
V gene: TRBV10-3

CDR3 protein: CAWSVPRTGLITYEQYF
CDR3 DNA: TGTGCCTGGAGTGTACCCCGAACAGGGTTGATAACCTACGAGCAGTACTTC
J gene: TRBJ2-7
clone size: NA
D gene: NA
V gene: TRBV30

CDR3 protein: CASSSALAGLTDTQYF
CDR3 DNA: TGTGCCAGCAGCTCGGCACTAGCGGGGCTCACAGATACGCAGTATTTT
J gene: TRBJ2-3
clone size: once
D gene: TRBD2
V gene: TRBV13

CDR3 protein: CASSAGTGGYEQYF
CDR3 DNA: TGTGCCAGTAGTGCCGGGACAGGGGGCTACGAGCAGTACTTC
J gene: TRBJ2-7
clone size: few
D gene: TRBD1
V gene: TRBV19

CDR3 protein: CASSFGQGASEAFF
CDR3 DNA: TGCGCCAGCAGCTTTGGACAGGGGGCGTCTGAAGCTTTCTTT
J gene: TRBJ1-1
clone size: NA
D gene: TRBD1
V gene: TRBV5-1

CDR3 protein: CASSSGSSYNEQFF
CDR3 DNA: TGCGCCAGCAGTAGCGGGAGCTCCTACAATGAGCAGTTCTTC
J gene: TRBJ2-1
clone size: NA
D gene: TRBD2
V gene: TRBV10-1

CDR3 protein: CASSQQGGRTEAFF
CDR3 DNA: TGTGCCAGCAGTCAGCAAGGGGGAAGGACTGAAGCTTTCTTT
J gene: TRBJ1-1
clone size: NA
D gene: NA
V gene: TRBV27

CDR3 protein: CASRPGTGGGNQPQHF
CDR3 DNA: TGTGCCAGCAGGCCCGGGACAGGGGGCGGCAATCAGCCCCAGCATTTT
J gene: TRBJ1-5
clone size: NA
D gene: TRBD1
V gene: TRBV2

CDR3 protein: CASSLAPSGNNEQFF
CDR3 DNA: TGTGCCAGCAGCTTAGCTCCTAGCGGGAACAATGAGCAGTTCTTC
J gene: TRBJ2-1
clone size: once
D gene: TRBD2
V gene: TRBV11-1

CDR3 protein: CASRRGQKGETQYF
CDR3 DNA: TGTGCCAGTAGGCGAGGACAGAAAGGAGAGACCCAGTACTTC
J gene: TRBJ2-5
clone size: NA
D gene: NA
V gene: TRBV19

CDR3 protein: CASSQLGGSGANVLTF
CDR3 DNA: TGCGCCAGCAGCCAATTGGGGGGGTCTGGGGCCAACGTCCTGACTTTC
J gene: TRBJ2-6
clone size: NA
D gene: TRBD2
V gene: TRBV5-1